This TCR beta chain originates from a study of monozygotic twins with inflammatory bowel disease (dated by TCRdb to between 2018 and 2021). Concerning the study at large: The full study comprised some 30 monozygotic twin pairs: nine German pairs (four IBD-concordant, five IBD-discordant) and 19 IBD-discordant Danish pairs. Within discordant pairs, disease-associated traits were sought mainly by comparing IBD patients with their genetically identical healthy co-twins. Each individual had, on average, about 151 000 unique TCRalpha sequences and 181 000 unique TCRbeta sequences available for analysis.

Here is what the overall study found, with its caveats: IBD patients had lower TCRbeta repertoire diversity, measured by the inverse Simpson index, than their healthy co-twins. The analysis was unable to tell apart different T cell subtypes. No single strong signal or clonotype linked to IBD turned up in the results, so the idea that one exists was not supported. Differing immunosuppressive treatments among patients may have added background noise and inter-individual variability to the repertoires. Compared with healthy twins, IBD patients shared fewer clonotypes with other individuals, and the difference was most pronounced in patients with signs of disease activity. No difference in repertoire similarity was observed between concordant and discordant twins, possibly owing to limited statistical power.

Measured from the cysteine to the phenylalanine, the CDR3 is 13 residues long. The entry carries no DNA sequence. The germline V gene supplies CDR1 SGHTA and CDR2 FQGNSA. Library generation was performed with 5' RACE. The input for every TCR library was around 4,000 ng of total RNA. For each sample, cDNA synthesis with SMARTScribe reverse transcriptase was split into eight separate reactions. During cDNA synthesis, template switching introduced unique molecular identifiers that contained a 6-nucleotide sample barcode. TCRalpha and TCRbeta cDNA was amplified by two nested PCRs of approximately 17 and 9 cycles, with bead purification after each PCR. Before amplification, the cDNA was treated with uracil DNA-glycosylase and purified using the QIAquick PCR purification kit. The second PCR added Illumina TruSeq-compatible adapters along with sample-specific barcodes. Library quality and concentration were checked on TapeStation and Qubit, and libraries were pooled at around 5.3 ng each. Pooled libraries were sequenced on an Illumina HiSeq2500 single-index Rapid Run with 2 x 100 bp reads and custom sequencing primers. The authors processed their data as follows. MiGEC version 1.2.6 was used for UMI-based consensus assembly to correct PCR and sequencing errors. MiXCR version 2.1.1 was used to carry out V(D)J alignment, clonotype assembly and CDR3 extraction. To normalise gene usage, clonotype sharing and MAIT/NKT TCR abundance, the analysis used the top 1000, 10 000 and 20 000 clonotypes per sample. Diversity was computed as the inverse Simpson index with the vegan R package after downsampling to 27 000 UMIs. Statistical testing used paired Mann-Whitney U tests on the discordant twin pairs and applied Benjamini-Hochberg correction for multiple testing. After the reads were reprocessed by TCRdb, one entry was made per CDR3 protein sequence, with no DNA. The V and J calls follow TCRdb's processing rather than the paper's. The table held for this sample gives more than 350,000 distinct CDR3 sequences. The ten top clones hold about 2.2% of the sample.

A roughly 2.7 ml peripheral blood sample was drawn into PAXgene tubes per donor and stored at -80°C. Total RNA was isolated from whole blood with the PAXgene blood miRNA kit on an automated QIAcube, without T cell sorting. Peripheral blood from monozygotic twin pairs concordant or discordant for inflammatory bowel disease was subjected to deep TCRalpha and TCRbeta repertoire profiling with unique molecular barcoding. Smoking habits were recorded for all twin pairs, with individuals classified as current, former or never smokers. About this clonotype: Which antigen it targets is not known.

The clonotype was recovered from a human donor with ulcerative colitis or Crohn's disease, or a healthy co-twin of an affected twin (not recorded which). The sample consisted of blood. This chain joins TRBV7-2 to TRBJ2-3. The CDR3 region reads CASSHPHTDTQYF.